This TCR beta chain came from a study of Graves' ophthalmopathy and Graves' hyperthyroidism. At the level of the study: Peripheral blood was gathered at the point of initial diagnosis, before any treatment started.

Germline CDR1 is SGHVS and CDR2 is FQNEAQ. CDR3 length: 13 residues. Trimming removed 1 base at V and 11 bases at J, with 14 bases between. CDR3 regions of TCR beta were amplified from RNA transcripts. First-round RT-PCR employed HTBI primers, with a second-round multiplex PCR after it. TCRdb reanalysed the multiplex PCR reads using MiXCR and keeps one entry per CDR3 protein. The sample lists hundreds of thousands of distinct CDR3 sequences, roughly 40% seen once, with roughly 46% in the top ten. The chain recombines TRBV7-8 with TRBJ1-1; the D is unclear. The receptor comes from an adult man with Graves' ophthalmopathy. The sequencing sample was made of peripheral blood. CDR3 in amino acids: CASSLEVRARAFF. The CDR3 nucleotides are TGTGCCAGCAGCTTAGAAGTACGGGCCCGCGCTTTCTTT. Full variable domain (missing parts from reference TRBV7-8 and TRBJ1-1): GAGVSQSPRYKVAKRGQDVALRCDPISGHVSLFWYQQALGQGPEFLTYFQNEAQLDKSGLPSDRFFAERPEGSVSTLKIQRTQQEDSAVYLCASSLEVRARAFFGQGTRLTVV.